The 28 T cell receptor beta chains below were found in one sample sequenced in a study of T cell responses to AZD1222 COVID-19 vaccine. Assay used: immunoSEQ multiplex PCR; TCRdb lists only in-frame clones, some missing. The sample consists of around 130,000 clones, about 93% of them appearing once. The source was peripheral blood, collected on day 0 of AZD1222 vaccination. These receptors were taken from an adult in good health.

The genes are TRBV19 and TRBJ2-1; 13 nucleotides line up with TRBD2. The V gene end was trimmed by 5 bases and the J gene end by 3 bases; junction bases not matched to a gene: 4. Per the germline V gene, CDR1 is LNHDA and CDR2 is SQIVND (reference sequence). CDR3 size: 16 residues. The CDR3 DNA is TGTGCCAGTAGTCCTTGGACTAGCGGGGGCTACAATGAGCAGTTCTTC. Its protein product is CASSPWTSGGYNEQFF.

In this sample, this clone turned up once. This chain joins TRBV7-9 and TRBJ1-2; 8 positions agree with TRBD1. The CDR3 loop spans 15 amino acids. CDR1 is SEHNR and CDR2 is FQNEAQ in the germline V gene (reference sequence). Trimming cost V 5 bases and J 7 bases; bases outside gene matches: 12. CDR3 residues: CASSPPDREGGGYTF. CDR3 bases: TGTGCCAGCAGCCCACCGGACAGGGAGGGAGGTGGCTACACCTTC.

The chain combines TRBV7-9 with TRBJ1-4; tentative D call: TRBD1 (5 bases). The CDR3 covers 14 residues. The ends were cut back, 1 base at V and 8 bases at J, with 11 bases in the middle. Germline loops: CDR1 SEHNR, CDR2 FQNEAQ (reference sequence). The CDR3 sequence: CASSLVGDSEKLFF. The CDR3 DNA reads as TGTGCCAGCAGCTTAGTAGGGGACTCGGAAAAACTGTTTTTT.

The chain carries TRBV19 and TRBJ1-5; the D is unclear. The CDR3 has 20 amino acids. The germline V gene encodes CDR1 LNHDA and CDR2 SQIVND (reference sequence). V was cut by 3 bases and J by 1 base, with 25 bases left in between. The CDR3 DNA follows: TGTGCCAGTAGTATCCGGTTCAACCTTGTTAGAGATTGGAGCAATCAGCCCCAGCATTTT. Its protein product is CASSIRFNLVRDWSNQPQHF.

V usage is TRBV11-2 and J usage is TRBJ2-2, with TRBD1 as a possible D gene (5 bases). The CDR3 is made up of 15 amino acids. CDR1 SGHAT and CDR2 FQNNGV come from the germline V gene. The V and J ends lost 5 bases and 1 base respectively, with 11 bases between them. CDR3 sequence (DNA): TGTGCCAGCAGCCCTGGACATTTGAACACCGGGGAGCTGTTTTTT. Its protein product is CASSPGHLNTGELFF. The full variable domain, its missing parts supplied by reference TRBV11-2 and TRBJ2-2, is EAGVAQSPRYKIIEKRQSVAFWCNPISGHATLYWYQQILGQGPKLLIQFQNNGVVDDSQLPKDRFSAERLKGVDSTLKIQPAKLEDSAVYLCASSPGHLNTGELFFGEGSRLTVL.

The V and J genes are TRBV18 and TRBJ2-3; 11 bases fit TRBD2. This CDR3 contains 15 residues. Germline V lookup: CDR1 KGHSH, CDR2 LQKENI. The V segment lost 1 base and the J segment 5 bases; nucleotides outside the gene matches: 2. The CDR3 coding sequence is TGTGCCAGCTCACCACGAACTAGCGGGGGAGATACGCAGTATTTT. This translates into CASSPRTSGGDTQYF.

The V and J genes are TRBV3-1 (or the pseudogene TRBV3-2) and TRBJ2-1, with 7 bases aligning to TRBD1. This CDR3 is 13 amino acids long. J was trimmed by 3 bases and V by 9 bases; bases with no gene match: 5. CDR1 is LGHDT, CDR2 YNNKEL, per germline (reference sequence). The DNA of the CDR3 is TGTGCCAGTGGGACAGACTACTACAATGAGCAGTTCTTC. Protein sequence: CASGTDYYNEQFF.

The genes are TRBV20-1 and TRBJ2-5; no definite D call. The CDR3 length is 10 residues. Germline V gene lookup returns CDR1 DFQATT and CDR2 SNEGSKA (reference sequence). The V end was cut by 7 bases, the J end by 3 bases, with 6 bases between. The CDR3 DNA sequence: TGCAGTGTTACGGAAGAGACCCAGTACTTC. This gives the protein CSVTEETQYF.

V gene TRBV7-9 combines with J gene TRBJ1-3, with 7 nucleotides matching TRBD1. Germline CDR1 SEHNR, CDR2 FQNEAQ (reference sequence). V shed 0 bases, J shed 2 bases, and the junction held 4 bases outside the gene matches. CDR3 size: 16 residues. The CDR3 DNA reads TGTGCCAGCAGCTTAGCTGGGAGGGGGCCTGGAAACACCATATATTTT. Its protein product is CASSLAGRGPGNTIYF.

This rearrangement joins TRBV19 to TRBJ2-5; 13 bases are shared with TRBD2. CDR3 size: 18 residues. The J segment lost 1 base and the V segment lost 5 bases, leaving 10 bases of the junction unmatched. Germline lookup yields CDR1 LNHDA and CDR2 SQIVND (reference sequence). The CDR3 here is CASSPRTSGGNLQETQYF. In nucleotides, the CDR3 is TGTGCCAGTAGTCCCAGGACTAGCGGGGGCAACCTCCAAGAGACCCAGTACTTC.

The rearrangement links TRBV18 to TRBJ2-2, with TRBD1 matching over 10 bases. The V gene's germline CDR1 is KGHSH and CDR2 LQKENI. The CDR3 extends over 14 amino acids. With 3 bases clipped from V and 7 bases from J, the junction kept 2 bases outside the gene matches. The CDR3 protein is CASSPTGGHGELFF. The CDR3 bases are TGTGCCAGCTCACCGACAGGGGGCCACGGGGAGCTGTTTTTT.

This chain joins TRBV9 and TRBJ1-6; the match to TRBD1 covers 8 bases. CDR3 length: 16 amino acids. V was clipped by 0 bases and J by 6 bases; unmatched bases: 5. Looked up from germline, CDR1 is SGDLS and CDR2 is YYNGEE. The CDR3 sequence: CASSVDPGGSNSPLHF. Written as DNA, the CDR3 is TGTGCCAGCAGCGTAGATCCAGGGGGCTCTAATTCACCCCTCCACTTT. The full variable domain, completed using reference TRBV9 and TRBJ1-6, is DSGVTQTPKHLITATGQRVTLRCSPRSGDLSVYWYQQSLDQGLQFLIQYYNGEERAKGNILERFSAQQFPDLHSELNLSSLELGDSALYFCASSVDPGGSNSPLHFGNGTRLTVT.

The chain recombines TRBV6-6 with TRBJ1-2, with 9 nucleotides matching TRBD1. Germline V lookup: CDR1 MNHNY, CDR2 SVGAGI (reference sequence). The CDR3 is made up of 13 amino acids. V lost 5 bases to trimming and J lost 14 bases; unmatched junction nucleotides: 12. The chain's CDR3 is CASSPGQGARGTF. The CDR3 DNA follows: TGTGCCAGCAGTCCGGGACAGGGCGCTCGCGGTACCTTC.

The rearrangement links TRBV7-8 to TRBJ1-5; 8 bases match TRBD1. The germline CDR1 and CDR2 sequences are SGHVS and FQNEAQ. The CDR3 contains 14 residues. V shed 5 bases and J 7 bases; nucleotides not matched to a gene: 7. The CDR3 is CASSPDRAQQPQHF. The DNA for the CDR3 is TGTGCCAGCAGCCCGGACAGGGCACAACAGCCCCAGCATTTT.

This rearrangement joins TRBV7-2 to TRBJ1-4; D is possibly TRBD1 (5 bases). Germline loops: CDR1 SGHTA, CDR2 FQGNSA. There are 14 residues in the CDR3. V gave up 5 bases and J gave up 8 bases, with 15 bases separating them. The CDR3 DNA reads TGTGCCAGCAGCCTGACAGAGCCGGGGGAAAAACTGTTTTTT. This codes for CASSLTEPGEKLFF.

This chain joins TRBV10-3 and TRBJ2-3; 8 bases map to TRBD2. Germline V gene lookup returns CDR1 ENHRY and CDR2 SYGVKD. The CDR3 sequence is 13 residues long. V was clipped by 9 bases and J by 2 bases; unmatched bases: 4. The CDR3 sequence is CAIAGVTTDTQYF. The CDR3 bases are TGTGCCATAGCGGGGGTTACCACAGATACGCAGTATTTT.

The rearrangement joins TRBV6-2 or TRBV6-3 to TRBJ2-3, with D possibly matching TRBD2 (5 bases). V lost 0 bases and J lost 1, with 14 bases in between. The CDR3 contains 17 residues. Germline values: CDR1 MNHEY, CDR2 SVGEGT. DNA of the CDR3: TGTGCCAGCAGTTACTCGAGACGGGAAGGTGGCACAGATACGCAGTATTTT. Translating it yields CASSYSRREGGTDTQYF.

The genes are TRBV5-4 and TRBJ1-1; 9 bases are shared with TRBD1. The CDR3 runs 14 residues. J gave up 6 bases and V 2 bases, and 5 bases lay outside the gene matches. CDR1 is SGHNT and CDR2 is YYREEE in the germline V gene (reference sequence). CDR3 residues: CASSLQGAGAEAFF. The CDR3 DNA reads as TGTGCCAGCAGCTTACAGGGGGCAGGGGCTGAAGCTTTCTTT.

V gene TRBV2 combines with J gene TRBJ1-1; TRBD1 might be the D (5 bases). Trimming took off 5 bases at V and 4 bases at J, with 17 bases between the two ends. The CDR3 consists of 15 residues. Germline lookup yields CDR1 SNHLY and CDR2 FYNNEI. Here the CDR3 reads CASSLYGQGSTEAFF. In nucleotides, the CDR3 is TGTGCCAGCAGTCTATACGGGCAGGGAAGCACTGAAGCTTTCTTT.

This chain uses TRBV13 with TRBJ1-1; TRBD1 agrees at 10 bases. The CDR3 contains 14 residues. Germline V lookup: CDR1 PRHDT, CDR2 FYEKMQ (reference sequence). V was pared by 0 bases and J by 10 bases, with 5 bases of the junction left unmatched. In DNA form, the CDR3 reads TGTGCCAGCAGCTTAGGCCGGAGACAGGGGGCAGCTTTCTTT. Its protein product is CASSLGRRQGAAFF.

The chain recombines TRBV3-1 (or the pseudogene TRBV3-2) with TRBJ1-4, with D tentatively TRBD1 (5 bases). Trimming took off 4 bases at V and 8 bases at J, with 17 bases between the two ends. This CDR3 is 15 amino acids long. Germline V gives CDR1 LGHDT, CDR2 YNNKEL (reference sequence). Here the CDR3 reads CASSPGPDNGEKLFF. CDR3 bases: TGTGCCAGCAGCCCGGGGCCAGACAATGGGGAAAAACTGTTTTTT.

CDR3 DNA: TGTGCCAGCAGTTACGGACGGGGTTTACTCGGCTACACCTTC. It translates to CASSYGRGLLGYTF. The chain links TRBV6-5 to TRBJ1-2; D is uncertain. This CDR3 contains 14 residues. Germline V gene data show CDR1 as MNHEY and CDR2 as SVGAGI. The ends were cut back, 2 bases at V and 8 bases at J, with 15 bases in the middle.

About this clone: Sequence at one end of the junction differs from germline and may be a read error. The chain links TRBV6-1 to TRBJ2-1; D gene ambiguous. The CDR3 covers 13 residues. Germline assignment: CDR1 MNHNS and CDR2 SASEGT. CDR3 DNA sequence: TGTGCCAGCAGCGAAGCCCCTTACAATGAGCAGTTCTTC. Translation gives CASSEAPYNEQFF.

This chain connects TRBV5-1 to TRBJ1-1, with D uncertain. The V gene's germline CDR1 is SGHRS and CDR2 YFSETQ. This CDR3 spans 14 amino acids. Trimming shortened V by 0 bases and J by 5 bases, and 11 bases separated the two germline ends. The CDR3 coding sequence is TGCGCCAGCAGCTTGGAAGGGATTGAGACTGAAGCTTTCTTT. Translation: CASSLEGIETEAFF.

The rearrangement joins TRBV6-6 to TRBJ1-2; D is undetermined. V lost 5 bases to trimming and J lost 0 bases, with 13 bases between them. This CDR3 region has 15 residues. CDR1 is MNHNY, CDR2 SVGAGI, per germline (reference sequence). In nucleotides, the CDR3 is TGTGCCAGCAGTAACATGATGGGAACTAACTATGGCTACACCTTC. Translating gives CASSNMMGTNYGYTF.

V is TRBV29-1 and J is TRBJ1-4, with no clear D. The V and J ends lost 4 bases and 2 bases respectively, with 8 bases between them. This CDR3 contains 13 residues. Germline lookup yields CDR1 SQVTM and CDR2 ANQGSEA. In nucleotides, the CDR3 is TGCAGCGTTGCGGGGAGGACTAATGAAAAACTGTTTTTT. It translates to CSVAGRTNEKLFF.

The chain's CDR3 is CASSQVGGLGNEQFF. The CDR3, as DNA: TGCGCCAGCAGCCAAGTGGGGGGGCTCGGCAATGAGCAGTTCTTC. This rearrangement joins TRBV4-1 to TRBJ2-1; D may be TRBD2 (7 bases). Germline assignment: CDR1 MGHRA and CDR2 YSYEKL. V was clipped by 1 base and J by 6 bases, with 13 bases between them. The CDR3 consists of 15 residues.

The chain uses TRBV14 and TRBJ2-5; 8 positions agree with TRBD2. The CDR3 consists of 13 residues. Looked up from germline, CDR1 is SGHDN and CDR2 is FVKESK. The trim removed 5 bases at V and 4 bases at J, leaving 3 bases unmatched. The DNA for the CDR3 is TGTGCCAGCAGCTCAACTAGCGGAGAGACCCAGTACTTC. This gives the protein CASSSTSGETQYF.